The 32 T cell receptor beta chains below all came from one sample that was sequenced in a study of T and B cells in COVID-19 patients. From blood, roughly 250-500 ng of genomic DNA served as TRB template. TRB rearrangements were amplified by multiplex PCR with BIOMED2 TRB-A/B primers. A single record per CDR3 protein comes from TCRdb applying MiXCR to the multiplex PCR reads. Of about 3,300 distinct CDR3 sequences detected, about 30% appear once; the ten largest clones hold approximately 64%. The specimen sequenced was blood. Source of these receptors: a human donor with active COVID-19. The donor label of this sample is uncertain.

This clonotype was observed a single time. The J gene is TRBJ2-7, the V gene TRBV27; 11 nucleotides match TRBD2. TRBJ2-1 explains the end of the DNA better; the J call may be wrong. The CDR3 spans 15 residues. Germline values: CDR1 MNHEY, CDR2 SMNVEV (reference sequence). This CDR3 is CASSFSGGAGDEQFF. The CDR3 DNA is TGTGCCAGCAGTTTTAGCGGGGGGGCAGGTGATGAGCAGTTCTTC.

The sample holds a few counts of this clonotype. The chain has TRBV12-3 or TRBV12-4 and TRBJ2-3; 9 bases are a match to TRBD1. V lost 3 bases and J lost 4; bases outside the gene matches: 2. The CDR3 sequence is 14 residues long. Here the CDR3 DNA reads TGTGCCAGCAGTTTGACAGGGGGATCAGATACGCAGTATTTT. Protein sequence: CASSLTGGSDTQYF.

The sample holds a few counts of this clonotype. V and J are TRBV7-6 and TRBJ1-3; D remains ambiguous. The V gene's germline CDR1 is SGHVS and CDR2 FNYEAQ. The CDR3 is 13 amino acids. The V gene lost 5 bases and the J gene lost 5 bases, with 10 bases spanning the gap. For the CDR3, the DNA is TGTGCCAGCAGCACCCTACAGCGAAACACCATATATTTT. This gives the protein CASSTLQRNTIYF.

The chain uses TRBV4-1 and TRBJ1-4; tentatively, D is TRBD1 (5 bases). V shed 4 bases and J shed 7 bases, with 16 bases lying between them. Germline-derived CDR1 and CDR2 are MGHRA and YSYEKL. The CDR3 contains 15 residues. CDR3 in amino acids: CASSPSGSRIEKLFF. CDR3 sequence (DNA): TGCGCCAGCAGCCCTTCAGGGTCGCGGATTGAAAAACTGTTTTTT.

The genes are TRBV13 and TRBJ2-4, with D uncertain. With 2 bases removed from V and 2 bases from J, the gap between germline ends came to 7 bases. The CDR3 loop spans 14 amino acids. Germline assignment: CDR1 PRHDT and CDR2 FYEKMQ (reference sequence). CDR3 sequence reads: CASSLLASKNIQYF. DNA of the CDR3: TGTGCCAGCAGCTTACTGGCCTCCAAAAACATTCAGTACTTC.

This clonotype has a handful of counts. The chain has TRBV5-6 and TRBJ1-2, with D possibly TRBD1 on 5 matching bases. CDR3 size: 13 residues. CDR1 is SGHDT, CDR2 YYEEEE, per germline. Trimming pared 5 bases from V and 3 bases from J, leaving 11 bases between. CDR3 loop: CASRIVGHYGYTF. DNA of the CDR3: TGTGCCAGCAGGATCGTGGGACACTATGGCTACACCTTC.

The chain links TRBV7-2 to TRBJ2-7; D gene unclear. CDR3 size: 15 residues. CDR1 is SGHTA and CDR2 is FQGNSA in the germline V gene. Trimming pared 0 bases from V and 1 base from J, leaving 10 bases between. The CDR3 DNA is TGTGCCAGCAGCTTAGCAGCAGGTTTTTCCTACGAGCAGTACTTC. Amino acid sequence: CASSLAAGFSYEQYF.

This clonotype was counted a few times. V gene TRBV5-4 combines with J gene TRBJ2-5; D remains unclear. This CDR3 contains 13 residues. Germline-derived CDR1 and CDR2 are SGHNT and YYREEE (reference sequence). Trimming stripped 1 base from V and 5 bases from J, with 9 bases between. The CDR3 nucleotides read TGTGCCAGCAGCTTGAGACTGACGGAGACCCAGTACTTC. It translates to CASSLRLTETQYF.

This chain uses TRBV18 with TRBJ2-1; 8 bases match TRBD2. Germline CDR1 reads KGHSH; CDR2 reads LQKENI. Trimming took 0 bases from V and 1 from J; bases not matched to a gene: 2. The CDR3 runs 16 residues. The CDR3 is CASSPPQRGSYNEQFF. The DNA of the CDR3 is TGTGCCAGCTCACCACCCCAGCGGGGGTCCTACAATGAGCAGTTCTTC.

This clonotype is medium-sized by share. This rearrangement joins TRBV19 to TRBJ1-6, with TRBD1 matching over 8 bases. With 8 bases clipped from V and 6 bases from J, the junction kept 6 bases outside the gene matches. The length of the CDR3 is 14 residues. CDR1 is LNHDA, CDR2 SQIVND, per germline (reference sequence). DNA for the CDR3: TGTGCCAGTCAGGACAGGGCTGGTAATTCACCCCTCCACTTT. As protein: CASQDRAGNSPLHF.

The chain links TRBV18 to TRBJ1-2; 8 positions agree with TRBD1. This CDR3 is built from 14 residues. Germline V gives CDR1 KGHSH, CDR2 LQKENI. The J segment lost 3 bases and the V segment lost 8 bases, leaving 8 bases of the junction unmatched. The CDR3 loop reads CASTYTQGDYGYTF. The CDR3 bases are TGTGCCAGCACCTACACACAGGGGGACTATGGCTACACCTTC.

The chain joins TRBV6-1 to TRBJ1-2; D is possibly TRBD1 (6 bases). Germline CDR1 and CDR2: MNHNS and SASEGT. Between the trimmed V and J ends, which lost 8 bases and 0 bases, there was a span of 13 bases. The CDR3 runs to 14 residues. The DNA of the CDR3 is TGTGCCAGCGGACCGACAGGAGCTAACTATGGCTACACCTTC. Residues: CASGPTGANYGYTF.

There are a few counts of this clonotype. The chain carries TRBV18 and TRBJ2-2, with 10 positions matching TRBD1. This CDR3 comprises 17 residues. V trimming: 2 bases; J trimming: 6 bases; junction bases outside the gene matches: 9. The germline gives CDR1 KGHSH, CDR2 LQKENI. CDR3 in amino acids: CASSPSGQGVYAGELFF. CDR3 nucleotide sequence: TGTGCCAGCTCACCAAGTGGACAGGGGGTATATGCCGGGGAGCTGTTTTTT.

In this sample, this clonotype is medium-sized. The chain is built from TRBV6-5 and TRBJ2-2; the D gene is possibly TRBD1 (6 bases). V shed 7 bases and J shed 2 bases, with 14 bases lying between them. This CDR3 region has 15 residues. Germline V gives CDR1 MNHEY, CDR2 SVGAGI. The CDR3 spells CASTPSGVNTGELFF. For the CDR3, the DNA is TGTGCCAGCACCCCTTCAGGGGTAAACACCGGGGAGCTGTTTTTT.

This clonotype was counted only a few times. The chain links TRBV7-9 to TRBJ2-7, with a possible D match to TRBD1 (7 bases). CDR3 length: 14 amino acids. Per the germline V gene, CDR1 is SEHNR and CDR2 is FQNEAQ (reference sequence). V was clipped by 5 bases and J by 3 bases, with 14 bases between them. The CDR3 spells CASSPQGGFYEQYF. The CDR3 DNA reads TGTGCCAGCAGCCCTCAGGGGGGATTCTACGAGCAGTACTTC.

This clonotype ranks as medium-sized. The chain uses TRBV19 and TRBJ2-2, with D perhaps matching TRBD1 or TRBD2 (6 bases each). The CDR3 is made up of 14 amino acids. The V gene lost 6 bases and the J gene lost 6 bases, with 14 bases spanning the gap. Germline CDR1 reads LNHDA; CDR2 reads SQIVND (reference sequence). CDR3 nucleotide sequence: TGTGCCAGTAGGGTCAAGGGGGGCCCCGGGGAGCTGTTTTTT. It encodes CASRVKGGPGELFF. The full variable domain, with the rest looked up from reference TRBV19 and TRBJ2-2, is DGGITQSPKYLFRKEGQNVTLSCEQNLNHDAMYWYRQDPGQGLRLIYYSQIVNDFQKGDIAEGYSVSREKKESFPLTVTSAQKNPTAFYLCASRVKGGPGELFFGEGSRLTVL.

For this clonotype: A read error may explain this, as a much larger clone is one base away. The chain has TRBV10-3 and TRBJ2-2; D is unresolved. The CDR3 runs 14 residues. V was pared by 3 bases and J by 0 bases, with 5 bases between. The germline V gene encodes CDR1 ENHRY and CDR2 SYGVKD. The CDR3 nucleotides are TGTGCCATCAGTGATTCAACGAACACCGGGGAGCTGTTTTTT. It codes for CAISDSTNTGELFF.

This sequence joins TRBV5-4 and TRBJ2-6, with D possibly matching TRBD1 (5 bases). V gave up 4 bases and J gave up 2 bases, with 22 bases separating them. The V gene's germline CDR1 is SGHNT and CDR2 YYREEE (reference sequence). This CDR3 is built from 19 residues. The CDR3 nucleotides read TGTGCCAGCAGCCGAAGGGGCCGAGACATATCCCCTGGGGCCAACGTCCTGACTTTC. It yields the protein CASSRRGRDISPGANVLTF.

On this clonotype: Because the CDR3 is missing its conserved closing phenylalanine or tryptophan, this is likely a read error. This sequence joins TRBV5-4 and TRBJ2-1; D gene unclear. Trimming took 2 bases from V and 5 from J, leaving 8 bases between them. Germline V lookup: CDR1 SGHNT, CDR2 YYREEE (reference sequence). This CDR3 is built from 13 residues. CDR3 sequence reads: CASSFRRNNEQFI. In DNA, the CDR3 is TGTGCCAGCAGCTTCAGGAGAAACAATGAGCAGTTCATC.

CDR3 coding DNA: TGTGCCAGCAGTTACGGGCTCTACAATGAGCAGTTCTTC. Translation gives CASSYGLYNEQFF. V is TRBV6-5 and J is TRBJ2-1; D not resolved. Germline V gene data show CDR1 as MNHEY and CDR2 as SVGAGI. CDR3 size: 13 residues. Trimming pared 2 bases from V and 3 bases from J, leaving 5 bases between.

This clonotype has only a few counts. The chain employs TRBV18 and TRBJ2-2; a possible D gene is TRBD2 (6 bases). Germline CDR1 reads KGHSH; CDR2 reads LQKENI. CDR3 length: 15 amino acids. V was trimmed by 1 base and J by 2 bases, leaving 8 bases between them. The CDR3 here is CASSPRDSNTGELFF. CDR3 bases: TGTGCCAGCTCACCACGGGACTCTAACACCGGGGAGCTGTTTTTT.

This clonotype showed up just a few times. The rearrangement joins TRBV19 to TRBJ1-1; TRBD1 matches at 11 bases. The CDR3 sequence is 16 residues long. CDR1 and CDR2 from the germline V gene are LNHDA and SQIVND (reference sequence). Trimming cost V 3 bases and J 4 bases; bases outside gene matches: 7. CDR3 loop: CASSMRTGGLGTEAFF. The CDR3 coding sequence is TGTGCCAGTAGTATGCGGACAGGGGGCCTCGGCACTGAAGCTTTCTTT.

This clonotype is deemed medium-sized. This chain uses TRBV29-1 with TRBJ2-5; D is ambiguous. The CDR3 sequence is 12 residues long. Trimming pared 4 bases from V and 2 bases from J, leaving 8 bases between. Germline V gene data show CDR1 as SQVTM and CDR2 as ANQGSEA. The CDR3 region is CSVGLVQETQYF. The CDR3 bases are TGCAGCGTTGGCTTGGTTCAAGAGACCCAGTACTTC. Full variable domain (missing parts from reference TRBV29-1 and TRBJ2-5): SAVISQKPSRDICQRGTSLTIQCQVDSQVTMMFWYRQQPGQSLTLIATANQGSEATYESGFVIDKFPISRPNLTFSTLTVSNMSPEDSSIYLCSVGLVQETQYFGPGTRLLVL.

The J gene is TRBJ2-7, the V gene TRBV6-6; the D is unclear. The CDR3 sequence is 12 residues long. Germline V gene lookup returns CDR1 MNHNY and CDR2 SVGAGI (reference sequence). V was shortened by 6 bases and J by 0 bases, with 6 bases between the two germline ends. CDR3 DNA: TGTGCCAGCAGCCCCGGCTCCTACGAGCAGTACTTC. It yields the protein CASSPGSYEQYF.

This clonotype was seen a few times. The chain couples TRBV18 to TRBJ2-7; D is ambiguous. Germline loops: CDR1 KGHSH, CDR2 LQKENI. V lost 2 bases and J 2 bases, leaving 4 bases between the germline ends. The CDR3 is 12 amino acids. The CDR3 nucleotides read TGTGCCAGCTCACCAGGGACCTACGAGCAGTACTTC. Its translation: CASSPGTYEQYF.

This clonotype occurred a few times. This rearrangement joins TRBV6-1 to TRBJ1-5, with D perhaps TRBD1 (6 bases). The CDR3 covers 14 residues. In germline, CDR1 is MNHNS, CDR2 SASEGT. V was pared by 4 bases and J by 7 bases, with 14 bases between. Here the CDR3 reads CASSAAGVNQPQHF. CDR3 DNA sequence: TGTGCCAGCAGTGCGGCAGGGGTAAACCAGCCCCAGCATTTT.

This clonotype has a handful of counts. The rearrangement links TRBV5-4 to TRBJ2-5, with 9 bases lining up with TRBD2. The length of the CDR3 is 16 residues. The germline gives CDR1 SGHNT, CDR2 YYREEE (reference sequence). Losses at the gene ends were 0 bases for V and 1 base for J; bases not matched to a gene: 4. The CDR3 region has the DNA TGTGCCAGCAGCTTGGTAGGGCGGGGGGGCCAAGAGACCCAGTACTTC. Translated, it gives CASSLVGRGGQETQYF.

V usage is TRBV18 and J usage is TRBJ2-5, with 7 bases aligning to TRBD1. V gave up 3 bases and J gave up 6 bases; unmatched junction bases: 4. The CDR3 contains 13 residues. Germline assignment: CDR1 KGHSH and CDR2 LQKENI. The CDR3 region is CASSPTGRKTQYF. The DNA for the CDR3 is TGTGCCAGCTCACCGACAGGGCGGAAGACCCAGTACTTC.

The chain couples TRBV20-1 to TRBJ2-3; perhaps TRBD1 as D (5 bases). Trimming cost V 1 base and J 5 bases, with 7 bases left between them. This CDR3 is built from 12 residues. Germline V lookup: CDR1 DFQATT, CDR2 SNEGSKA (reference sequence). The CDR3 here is CSARGQQDTQYF. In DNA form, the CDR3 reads TGCAGTGCTAGAGGACAGCAAGATACGCAGTATTTT.

CDR3 DNA: TGTGCCAGCACCCTAGGTCCCGAGATTAACTATGGCTACACCTTC. Translated: CASTLGPEINYGYTF. The chain carries TRBV5-6 and TRBJ1-2; D uncertain. CDR3 length: 15 amino acids. V shed 6 bases and J shed 1 base, with 16 bases lying between them. Germline CDR1 is SGHDT and CDR2 is YYEEEE.

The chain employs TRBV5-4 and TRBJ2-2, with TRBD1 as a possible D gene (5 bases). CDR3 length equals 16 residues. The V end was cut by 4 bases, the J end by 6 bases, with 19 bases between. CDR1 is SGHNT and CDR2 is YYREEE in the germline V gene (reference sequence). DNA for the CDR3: TGTGCCAGCAGCAGAGAGTCGCAGGGTTACCCCGGGGAGCTGTTTTTT. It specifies CASSRESQGYPGELFF.

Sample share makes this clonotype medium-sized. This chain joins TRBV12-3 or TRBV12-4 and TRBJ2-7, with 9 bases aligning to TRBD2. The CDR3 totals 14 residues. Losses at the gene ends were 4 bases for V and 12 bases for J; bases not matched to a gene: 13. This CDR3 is CASSSPGLAYGVYF. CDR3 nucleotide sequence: TGTGCCAGCAGTTCACCGGGACTAGCTTATGGGGTGTACTTC.